The entry below gives a single T cell receptor (beta chain) sequence along with its context. V gave up 4 bases and J gave up 2 bases, with 15 bases separating them. Per germline, CDR1 SGHNT and CDR2 YENEEA. This CDR3 is built from 16 residues. Patients of the Seattle cohort, enrolled during active infection, were followed longitudinally. These data originate in a study of blood T cell repertoires in COVID-19. Whole-study context: The United States, Italy and Spain were the sources of the acute and convalescent COVID-19 samples. The analysed material was cDNA or gDNA that came from T cells, B-cell-depleted T cells, or PBMCs.

In the study's own analysis: How many nucleated cells were present was estimated from reference gene primer amplification. Produced via immunoSEQ multiplex PCR; TCRdb's table is partial and in-frame only. The DNA was the basis for D and trimming; V, J and clone size are from that table. The data hold 120,000 to 150,000 clones, with 88% observed a single time. This sequence originates from a human donor with COVID-19, enrolled during active disease. The donor label of this sample is uncertain. This chain uses TRBV11-3 with TRBJ2-1, with D possibly matching TRBD2 (6 bases). The sample taken for sequencing was peripheral blood. The CDR3 region has the DNA TGTGCCAGCAGCTCCCGGGACTTTCCCCCCTACAATGAGCAGTTCTTC. Its translation: CASSSRDFPPYNEQFF. Full variable domain (remainder filled in from reference TRBV11-3 and TRBJ2-1): EAGVVQSPRYKIIEKKQPVAFWCNPISGHNTLYWYLQNLGQGPELLIRYENEEAVDDSQLPKDRFSAERLKGVDSTLKIQPAELGDSAVYLCASSSRDFPPYNEQFFGPGTRLTVL.